A selection of T cell receptor beta chains follows, all from one sample in a study of human T cells and chemical hapten exposure. MiXCR was run by TCRdb on the RACE reads, yielding one entry per CDR3 protein. The sample has about 340,000 distinct CDR3 sequences, under 8% seen once. Specimen: whole blood, collected in connection with sensitization to the hapten diphenylcyclopropenone (DPC). These receptors originate from a woman under 30 with alopecia areata. Some clones in this sample may be carry-over from other donors' samples. CDR3s include the opening cysteine and the closing phenylalanine or tryptophan.

cdr3_aa,j_call,v_call
CSARSRDSLLNIQYF,TRBJ2-4,TRBV20-1
CSVDPQLAGGLETQYF,TRBJ2-5,TRBV29-1
CASSYDGTGFFGTIYF,TRBJ1-3,TRBV6-5
CASSYTGQGNYGYTF,TRBJ1-2,TRBV6-5
CASSPQGRTYNEQFF,TRBJ2-1,TRBV7-9
CAARSTGGNSPLHF,TRBJ1-6,TRBV10-3
CASSQGTGSWGTEAFF,TRBJ1-1,TRBV4-3
CASSSGTHQPQHF,TRBJ1-5,TRBV27
CASSRTGINQPQHF,TRBJ1-5,TRBV12-3/TRBV12-4
CATTLGASTDTQYF,TRBJ2-3,TRBV5-1
CASRRGPNQPQHF,TRBJ1-5,TRBV12-3/TRBV12-4
CASSQSIEHLSGNTIYF,TRBJ1-3,TRBV4-1
CASSQDWGLEKLFF,TRBJ1-4,TRBV4-3
CASSLATDYNSPLHF,TRBJ1-6,TRBV7-8
CAIRRLGRDFYGYTF,TRBJ1-2,TRBV10-3
CASSQDRTSGGYTDTQYF,TRBJ2-3,TRBV4-3
CSARDKVGANTDTQYF,TRBJ2-3,TRBV20-1
CASTPGQSYEQYF,TRBJ2-7,TRBV12-3/TRBV12-4
CASSLAGLHFGTEAFF,TRBJ1-1,TRBV7-9
CASSLRTANTEAFF,TRBJ1-1,TRBV3-1
CASFQGPNSPLHF,TRBJ1-6,TRBV18
CASSRRGPTDTQYF,TRBJ2-3,TRBV3-1
CASRPSGGPNGAYEQYF,TRBJ2-7,TRBV6-1
CASSQSSGAETQYF,TRBJ2-5,TRBV4-3
CASSLLLAGGTDTQYF,TRBJ2-3,TRBV4-2
CASSYEGRRAFF,TRBJ1-1,TRBV6-5
CASSQDWGRQETQYF,TRBJ2-5,TRBV3-1
CASSRGQGQYNEQFF,TRBJ2-1,TRBV4-1
CASSERQGGEKLFF,TRBJ1-4,TRBV25-1
CASSFGQGINEQYF,TRBJ2-7,TRBV7-9
CASSLAPEGNSPLHF,TRBJ1-6,TRBV11-1
CASSPLGDRGETQYF,TRBJ2-5,TRBV7-2
CASSVETGHGYTF,TRBJ1-2,TRBV9
CSARQGYSYEQYF,TRBJ2-7,TRBV20-1
CSARAGDYGYTF,TRBJ1-2,TRBV20-1
CASSYSGDQYEQYF,TRBJ2-7,TRBV6-2/TRBV6-3
CSVVPSEVYEQYF,TRBJ2-7,TRBV29-1
CASSYSGTSGTDTQYF,TRBJ2-3,TRBV7-2
CATSEGSLRNYNEQFF,TRBJ2-1,TRBV24-1
CASSYRTAYEQYF,TRBJ2-7,TRBV6-2/TRBV6-3
CASSIRVGDGELFF,TRBJ2-2,TRBV11-2
CASSGRSSSGNTIYF,TRBJ1-3,TRBV4-2
CSAGSRDRGYYGYTF,TRBJ1-2,TRBV20-1
CASSLLGEPQHF,TRBJ1-5,TRBV28
CASSLRGAWNTEAFF,TRBJ1-1,TRBV12-3/TRBV12-4
CASSSNNEKLFF,TRBJ1-4,TRBV6-6
CASRPAGTAYGYTF,TRBJ1-2,TRBV6-2/TRBV6-3
CASSPRVGGETQYF,TRBJ2-5,TRBV9